One and the same sample provided the 3 T cell receptor beta chains below, sequenced in a study of CD8+ T cells in alopecia areata listed by TCRdb under 2018. Libraries were constructed by the immunoSEQ multiplex PCR assay. RNA was extracted from all samples and reverse transcribed into cDNA, which served as template for TCR sequencing. TCRdb retrieved this table from immuneACCESS and kept in-frame rearrangements only. Not all clones are present; in checked studies, unresolved V genes account for under half, and no reason is known for the remainder. Within this sample are 170,000 or so clones, with roughly 50% of them counted one time only. The top ten clonotypes cover roughly an eighth of the sample. The time point label, read with the paper, signifies: about 5 months on oral tofacitinib. The treatment or condition label of this sample denotes: oral pan-JAK inhibitor, 5-10 mg twice daily. Specimen: CD8+ T cells sorted from blood, collected at week 24, from a patient treated with tofacitinib. These receptors all come from a human donor with alopecia areata.

On this clone: The conserved final phenylalanine or tryptophan is absent from the CDR3, which likely points to a read error. The DNA is omitted, as the CDR3 cannot be located on it reliably, and the CDR3 follows TCRdb's listing. The chain couples TRBV30 to TRBJ1-2; the D call of TRBD1 is as the table states it, not checked on the DNA. The germline gives CDR1 GTSNPN, CDR2 SVGIG (reference sequence). Inclusive of both ends, the CDR3 amounts to 12 amino acids. The CDR3 reads CAWGQGIVIVLC.

The chain links TRBV29-1 to TRBJ1-1; 7 positions agree with TRBD1. Germline CDR1 and CDR2: SQVTM and ANQGSEA. The trim removed 6 bases at V and 4 bases at J, leaving 5 bases unmatched. This CDR3 region has 12 residues. CDR3: CSVGTVGTEAFF. For the CDR3, the DNA is TGCAGCGTGGGGACAGTAGGCACTGAAGCTTTCTTT.

The chain uses TRBV30 and TRBJ2-3, with D possibly matching TRBD2 (5 bases). The V and J ends lost 3 bases and 5 bases respectively, with 15 bases between them. This CDR3 has 14 residues. Germline lookup yields CDR1 GTSNPN and CDR2 SVGIG (reference sequence). The CDR3 sequence is CAWRGLGGGDTQYF. The CDR3 bases are TGTGCCTGGAGGGGCCTTGGAGGTGGAGATACGCAGTATTTT.